A single sample gave rise to the 10 T cell receptor beta chains below, sequenced in a study of T-cell memory formation after mild COVID-19. TCRdb itself ran the 5' RACE reads through MiXCR, one entry per CDR3 protein. In the table there are roughly 170,000 distinct CDR3 sequences, about a fifth of which are singletons. Sequencing was performed on PBMCs or a T cell subset sorted from them (not recorded which). Receptors were obtained from an adult woman who had mild COVID-19 (a few samples of this study predate the infection). Cell type and time point are not known.

The rearrangement links TRBV21-1 to TRBJ1-1; TRBD1, the D gene given by the table, was not confirmed from the DNA. TRBV21-1 is marked as a pseudogene. The CDR3 is 15 amino acids. Written as DNA, the CDR3 is TGTGCCAGCAGCCTAAGAAGGACAGCTAACACTGAAGCTTTCTTT. Translating gives CASSLRRTANTEAFF.

Only a few counts were recorded for this clonotype. The chain employs TRBV6-6 and TRBJ2-3; D unresolved. This CDR3 spans 14 amino acids. V was trimmed by 2 bases and J by 6 bases, leaving 12 bases between them. Germline CDR1 is MNHNY and CDR2 is SVGAGI (reference sequence). In nucleotides, the CDR3 is TGTGCCAGCAGTTACCCTGGAGCGTGGGATACGCAGTATTTT. It encodes CASSYPGAWDTQYF.

This clonotype was counted a few times. The chain links TRBV4-1 to TRBJ2-3; D is uncertain. There are 14 residues in the CDR3. Trimming cost V 8 bases and J 1 base, with 13 bases left between them. Germline V gives CDR1 MGHRA, CDR2 YSYEKL. In DNA, the CDR3 is TGCGCCAGCGCTCCGGAGCCCGGCACAGATACGCAGTATTTT. It yields the protein CASAPEPGTDTQYF.

This clonotype turned up a few times. This chain links TRBV7-6 with TRBJ1-2, with D maybe TRBD1 (6 bases). The germline V gene has CDR1 SGHVS and CDR2 FNYEAQ. The germline V and J ends were trimmed by 6 bases and 3 bases, with 20 bases remaining between them. This CDR3 is 16 amino acids long. As DNA, the CDR3 is TGTGCCAGCAGTCGTTTGGACTTCCCAGGGGACTATGGCTACACCTTC. It encodes CASSRLDFPGDYGYTF. Combining the CDR3 with reference TRBV7-6 and TRBJ1-2 gives the whole variable domain GAGVSQSPRYKVTKRGQDVALRCDPISGHVSLYWYRQALGQGPEFLTYFNYEAQQDKSGLPNDRFSAERPEGSISTLTIQRTEQRDSAMYRCASSRLDFPGDYGYTFGSGTRLTVV.

The V and J genes are TRBV9 and TRBJ2-1; tentatively, D is TRBD2 (6 bases). V was trimmed by 4 bases and J by 9 bases, leaving 20 bases between them. This CDR3 is 15 amino acids long. Germline V lookup: CDR1 SGDLS, CDR2 YYNGEE. In nucleotides, the CDR3 is TGTGCCAGCAGCCCTGGGGACTCCTACCGGGGTGAGCAGTTCTTC. Protein: CASSPGDSYRGEQFF.

The sample holds a few counts of this clonotype. This chain connects TRBV7-9 to TRBJ1-1; unclear D gene. Trimming stripped 4 bases from V and 1 base from J, with 13 bases between. CDR1 is SEHNR and CDR2 is FQNEAQ in the germline V gene (reference sequence). This CDR3 region has 15 residues. The CDR3: CASSSWQQQNTEAFF. The DNA of the CDR3 is TGTGCCAGCAGCTCGTGGCAACAGCAGAACACTGAAGCTTTCTTT.

The chain combines TRBV28 with TRBJ1-2, with unresolved D. The length of the CDR3 is 14 residues. Germline loops: CDR1 MDHEN, CDR2 SYDVKM. V lost 1 base, J lost 6 bases, and 12 bases lay in between. The CDR3 spells CASSLLPGPHGYTF. The CDR3 nucleotides read TGTGCCAGCAGTTTATTACCAGGACCCCATGGCTACACCTTC.

There are a few counts of this clonotype. V gene TRBV24-1 combines with J gene TRBJ1-5; 8 bases fit TRBD1. This CDR3 is 16 amino acids long. J lost 4 bases, V lost 3 bases, and 7 bases had no gene match. Germline V CDR1 and CDR2: KGHDR, SFDVKD. The CDR3 reads CATSDPGTGWNQPQHF. Here the CDR3 DNA reads TGTGCCACCAGTGATCCAGGGACAGGATGGAATCAGCCCCAGCATTTT.

This clonotype occurred a few times. This chain uses TRBV15 with TRBJ2-1, with D perhaps TRBD2 (6 bases). This CDR3 region has 15 residues. Germline lookup yields CDR1 LNHNV and CDR2 YYDKDF (reference sequence). The ends were cut back, 3 bases at V and 10 bases at J, with 19 bases in the middle. The CDR3 region is CATSRRDGRNIEQFF. The CDR3 region has the DNA TGTGCCACCAGCAGGCGGGACGGTCGTAACATAGAGCAGTTCTTC. The variable domain in full, with the rest retrieved from reference TRBV15 and TRBJ2-1, is DAMVIQNPRYQVTQFGKPVTLSCSQTLNHNVMYWYQQKSSQAPKLLFHYYDKDFNNEADTPDNFQSRRPNTSFCFLDIRSPGLGDTAMYLCATSRRDGRNIEQFFGPGTRLTVL.

The rearrangement links TRBV4-1 to TRBJ2-7; D is perhaps TRBD2 (7 bases). The V end was cut by 0 bases, the J end by 3 bases, with 15 bases between. Germline CDR1 and CDR2: MGHRA and YSYEKL. This CDR3 contains 16 residues. CDR3 in amino acids: CASSQDLGGGFYEQYF. The CDR3 DNA follows: TGCGCCAGCAGCCAAGACCTGGGCGGGGGCTTCTACGAGCAGTACTTC.